The subject of this entry is one T cell receptor beta chain. This table comes from immunoSEQ multiplex PCR, and its TCRdb copy is limited to in-frame clones, with some not included. The sample lists roughly 270,000 clones, 80% to 90% occurring once. Treatment denoted: some 19 received Ad26.COV2.S at low or high dose, single or two shots; five or six received placebo; per-sample allocation not given. It was on day 63 after the first vaccine or placebo injection that samples were taken. Trimming left V 6 bases short and J 3 bases short, with 17 bases between. Germline CDR1 MNHEY, CDR2 SVGAGI. The CDR3 is 15 residues long. This sample is drawn from a study of Ad26.COV2.S vaccination and SARS-CoV-2 variants.

The rearrangement uses TRBV6-5 and TRBJ1-2; the D gene is possibly TRBD1 (6 bases). The source is a person aged 18-60 years who received the Ad26.COV2.S COVID-19 vaccine or a placebo. The specimen was peripheral blood, collected in a trial of Ad26.COV2.S vaccine versus placebo. The CDR3 loop is CASRAAGVSHYGYTF. CDR3 nucleotides: TGTGCCAGCAGGGCCGCAGGGGTCTCTCACTATGGCTACACCTTC.